This record covers a single T cell receptor beta chain. The sample is drawn from a study of T cell responses to AZD1222 COVID-19 vaccine. Profiling relied on immunoSEQ multiplex PCR, and the TCRdb table lists in-frame clones only, not all of them. This sample carries about 100,000 clones, around 96% of them seen once, and the ten largest clones take around 2%. This CDR3 has 17 amino acids. The germline CDR1 and CDR2 sequences are MNHEY and SMNVEV (reference sequence). Trimming took 2 bases from V and 0 from J, leaving 14 bases between them. The source was peripheral blood, collected on day 0 of AZD1222 vaccination. This clonotype was sampled from an adult in good health. The rearrangement joins TRBV27 to TRBJ1-5; D is unclear. The CDR3 protein is CASSLTGPAHSNQPQHF. In DNA, the CDR3 is TGTGCCAGCAGTTTAACTGGGCCAGCACATAGCAATCAGCCCCAGCATTTT.